One and the same sample provided the 2 T cell receptor beta chains below, sequenced in a study of blood T cell repertoires in COVID-19. The protocol was immunoSEQ multiplex PCR, while the TCRdb copy is restricted to in-frame clones and leaves out a portion. The table records around 150,000 clones, 75% to 85% of them present only once. Sequencing used peripheral blood. Receptors were obtained from a woman aged 45-65 years in a cohort sampled during active or convalescent COVID-19.

The chain uses TRBV19 and TRBJ1-1, with D maybe TRBD1 (5 bases). The germline CDR1 and CDR2 sequences are LNHDA and SQIVND (reference sequence). Deletions cut 5 bases from V and 1 base from J, with 17 bases between. The CDR3 extends over 16 amino acids. The chain's CDR3 is CASSHASAGRNTEAFF. In DNA form, the CDR3 reads TGTGCCAGTAGTCATGCTTCGGCAGGGCGGAACACTGAAGCTTTCTTT.

This chain connects TRBV7-9 to TRBJ2-7, with D unresolved. This CDR3 region has 12 residues. Trimming took 1 base from V and 4 from J, leaving 5 bases between them. Germline assignment: CDR1 SEHNR and CDR2 FQNEAQ (reference sequence). CDR3 region: CASSLGRYEQYF. In DNA, the CDR3 is TGTGCCAGCAGCTTAGGTCGGTACGAGCAGTACTTC.